This TCR beta chain was sequenced during a study of blood T cells in healthy people across ages. Each donor supplied around 9.6 milliliters of peripheral blood. A second PCR of roughly 7 to 11 cycles used a sample-barcoded 5' primer and a J-beta primer mix. MiXCR, applied by TCRdb to the 5' RACE reads, yields one record per CDR3 protein. Seen here are hundreds of thousands of distinct CDR3 sequences, roughly 53% observed once, and the top ten hold over 30%. Findings and limits, study-wide: While age rose, TCR beta diversity per million T cells dropped in a roughly linear way.

Regarding this clonotype: As yet, its antigen is unknown.

This CDR3 is built from 16 residues. Germline lookup yields CDR1 MGHRA and CDR2 YSYEKL. Trimming shortened V by 1 base and J by 0 bases, and 10 bases separated the two germline ends. The TCR originated in a man aged 55 to 70 in good health. Sample: blood. The gene calls are TRBV4-1 and TRBJ2-1; D perhaps matches TRBD2 (6 bases). The CDR3 protein is CASSQAVGSSYNEQFF. The CDR3 DNA follows: TGCGCCAGCAGCCAAGCAGTCGGGAGCTCCTACAATGAGCAGTTCTTC.